This record covers a single TCR beta chain. Its antigen is currently unknown. MiXCR, run by TCRdb on the reads, gives a single entry per CDR3 protein. This sample yields 500,000 or so distinct CDR3 sequences, of which approximately 15% are seen a single time; more than 20% belongs to the top ten. This record belongs to a study of T cell repertoires in cytomegalovirus infection. Background on the study: An indication of both CMV infection and matching HLA type came from public TCR beta signatures.

General study results and limits: Across the ex vivo response, the dominant clonotypes were HLA-C-restricted CMV-specific TCR beta clonotypes. Carriers of CMV plus the relevant HLA were identified by cumulative public TCR beta family frequency.

V was trimmed by 1 base and J by 9 bases, leaving 5 bases between them. Germline V gives CDR1 SNHLY, CDR2 FYNNEI. This CDR3 has 11 amino acids. The chain links TRBV2 to TRBJ2-3; D unresolved. This clonotype originated in a human donor in good health (CMV status not recorded). Some clones in this sample may be carry-over from other donors' samples. Sequencing input: CD8+ T cells from PBMCs. Here the CDR3 DNA reads TGTGCCAGCAGTGAAGGGGCCACGCAGTATTTT. This gives the protein CASSEGATQYF. Supplemented by reference TRBV2 and TRBJ2-3, the full variable domain reads EPEVTQTPSHQVTQMGQEVILRCVPISNHLYFYWYRQILGQKVEFLVSFYNNEISEKSEIFDDQFSVERPDGSNFTLKIRSTKLEDSAMYFCASSEGATQYFGPGTRLTVL.